A selection of T cell receptor beta chains follows, all from one sample in a study of blood T cell repertoires in COVID-19. Libraries were prepared by immunoSEQ multiplex PCR; TCRdb keeps only in-frame clonotypes and omits some of them. The sample contains 350,000 to 400,000 clones, 70% to 90% of which appear only once. Sequences were obtained from PBMCs or T cells enriched from blood (not recorded which). The receptors derive from a woman in her late teens or twenties who had recovered from COVID-19. The CDR3 runs from the conserved cysteine through the conserved F or W. A D gene is named only where the DNA matches it firmly. Clone size is given for some rows only: seen once, a few or many times, or a class if the clone is expanded.

TRBJ2-7	14	TRBD1	TRBV6-2/TRBV6-3	.	CASSFIQGESEQYF	TGTGCCAGCAGTTTCATCCAGGGGGAGAGCGAGCAGTACTTC
TRBJ2-2	16	.	TRBV19	.	CASRPSVRGPTGELFF	TGTGCCAGTAGGCCATCGGTCAGGGGCCCCACCGGGGAGCTGTTTTTT
TRBJ1-2	13	.	TRBV30	once	CAWRHPSDYGYTF	TGTGCCTGGAGACACCCCAGCGACTATGGCTACACCTTC
TRBJ1-5	16	.	TRBV18	.	CASSPDGAREFQPQHF	TGTGCCAGCTCACCAGACGGTGCCAGGGAATTTCAGCCCCAGCATTTT
TRBJ2-4	16	TRBD1	TRBV5-1	.	CASSLGTGPTKNIQYF	TGCGCCAGCAGCCTCGGGACAGGGCCGACCAAAAACATTCAGTACTTC
TRBJ2-5	14	TRBD2	TRBV7-3	.	CASSPSGGRETQYF	TGTGCCAGCAGCCCTAGCGGGGGCCGGGAGACCCAGTACTTC
TRBJ2-2	17	.	TRBV5-6	.	CASSPTTTGQLTGELFF	TGTGCCAGCAGCCCCACTACCACCGGACAACTCACCGGGGAGCTGTTTTTT
TRBJ1-1	13	.	TRBV5-1	.	CASSSSVLTEAFF	TGCGCCAGCAGCTCCTCAGTCCTCACTGAAGCTTTCTTT
TRBJ1-1	15	TRBD1	TRBV19	.	CASSIGGQPNTEAFF	TGTGCCAGTAGTATAGGGGGACAGCCGAACACTGAAGCTTTCTTT
TRBJ2-3	15	.	TRBV3-1/TRBV3-2	.	CASSYTGTASDTQYF	TGTGCCAGCAGCTATACCGGGACTGCGTCAGATACGCAGTATTTT
TRBJ2-1	15	TRBD2	TRBV7-6	once	CASSSLAGTHNEQFF	TGTGCCAGCAGCTCACTAGCGGGGACCCACAATGAGCAGTTCTTC
TRBJ1-2	16	.	TRBV7-8	.	CASSLGYGGAHHGYTF	TGTGCCAGCAGCTTAGGTTACGGGGGGGCCCACCATGGCTACACCTTC
TRBJ2-7	13	.	TRBV18	.	CASSPRSDYEQYF	TGTGCCAGCTCACCGAGGTCTGACTACGAGCAGTACTTC
TRBJ2-2	13	.	TRBV5-1	few	CASRVTTTGELFF	TGCGCCAGCAGGGTAACTACCACCGGGGAGCTGTTTTTT
TRBJ2-5	13	.	TRBV2	.	CASSQAIQETQYF	TGTGCCAGCAGCCAGGCGATCCAAGAGACCCAGTACTTC
TRBJ1-3	14	.	TRBV9	few	CASSPASVGNTIYF	TGTGCCAGCAGCCCCGCCTCGGTCGGAAACACCATATATTTT
TRBJ2-7	16	.	TRBV2	.	CASSDPRGQSHFEQYF	TGTGCCAGCAGTGATCCCCGAGGACAGTCTCATTTCGAGCAGTACTTC
TRBJ2-1	14	TRBD1	TRBV2	.	CASTTGSSYNEQFF	TGTGCCAGCACGACAGGGAGCTCCTACAATGAGCAGTTCTTC
TRBJ2-1	15	TRBD2	TRBV5-1	.	CASSFGLAGVEEQFF	TGCGCCAGCAGCTTCGGACTAGCGGGGGTTGAAGAGCAGTTCTTC
TRBJ1-5	20	TRBD1	TRBV7-8	.	CASSTQLDRGPAKSNQPQHF	TGTGCCAGCAGCACGCAACTTGACAGGGGGCCCGCTAAGAGCAATCAGCCCCAGCATTTT
TRBJ1-6	16	.	TRBV27	.	CASSTAGLSYNSPLHF	TGTGCCAGCAGTACGGCAGGGCTCTCCTATAATTCACCCCTCCACTTT
TRBJ2-7	18	.	TRBV5-5	.	CASSPKILPGSAVYEQYF	TGTGCCAGCAGCCCCAAAATTCTCCCGGGATCGGCTGTGTACGAGCAGTACTTC
TRBJ1-5	15	TRBD1	TRBV4-3	.	CASSHRTGANQPQHF	TGCGCCAGCAGCCACCGAACAGGGGCCAATCAGCCCCAGCATTTT
TRBJ1-2	15	.	TRBV11-2	.	CASSSDSLANYGYTF	TGTGCCAGCAGCTCCGACAGTTTAGCTAACTATGGCTACACCTTC
TRBJ1-2	12	TRBD1	TRBV2	.	CASRFGDRRYTF	TGTGCCAGCAGGTTTGGGGACAGACGTTACACCTTC
TRBJ1-1	14	TRBD1	TRBV6-5	.	CASSRTGMNTEAFF	TGTGCCAGCAGCAGGACAGGGATGAACACTGAAGCTTTCTTT
TRBJ1-2	13	TRBD1	TRBV6-5	.	CASIQGAGYGYTF	TGTGCCAGCATCCAGGGGGCTGGCTATGGCTACACCTTC
TRBJ1-1	13	TRBD1	TRBV16	.	CASSPGTAEGAFF	TGTGCCAGCAGCCCGGGGACAGCTGAGGGGGCTTTCTTT
TRBJ1-1	13	.	TRBV7-2	once	CASSSIQGTEAFF	TGTGCCAGCAGCTCTATCCAGGGGACTGAAGCTTTCTTT
TRBJ2-1	16	.	TRBV4-3	.	CASSQDLQGSYNEQFF	TGCGCCAGCAGCCAAGATCTGCAGGGCTCCTACAATGAGCAGTTCTTC